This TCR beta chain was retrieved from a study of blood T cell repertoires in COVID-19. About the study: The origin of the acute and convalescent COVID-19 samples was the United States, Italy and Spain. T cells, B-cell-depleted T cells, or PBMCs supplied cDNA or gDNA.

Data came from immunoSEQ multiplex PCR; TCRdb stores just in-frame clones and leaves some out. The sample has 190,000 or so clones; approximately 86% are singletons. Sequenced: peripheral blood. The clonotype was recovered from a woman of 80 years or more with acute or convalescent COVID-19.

The DNA for the CDR3 is TGTGCCATCACCGAGGACAGTTCTAACTATGGCTACACCTTC. It specifies CAITEDSSNYGYTF. The gene calls are TRBV10-3 and TRBJ1-2, with D possibly being TRBD1 (6 bases). The CDR3 is 14 amino acids. Germline CDR1 is ENHRY and CDR2 is SYGVKD. Trimming stripped 7 bases from V and 0 bases from J, with 12 bases between.